The entry that follows covers one TCR beta chain sequence. Random hexamers were used to reverse transcribe an amount of about 0.5 to 1 ug RNA. MiXCR, applied by TCRdb to the immunoSEQ multiplex PCR reads, yields one record per CDR3 protein. The repertoire holds over 95,000 distinct CDR3 sequences, with 92% as singletons. Trimming stripped 4 bases from V and 5 bases from J, with 9 bases between. This CDR3 has 13 residues. Controls were healthy donors chosen to match patients in age and sex. The data are from a study of CD8 T cells in Susac syndrome. The chain carries TRBV12-3 or TRBV12-4 and TRBJ1-5, with D possibly matching TRBD1 (6 bases). The origin of this receptor is a human donor in good health. Specimen: CD4+ T cells from PBMCs. This CDR3 is CASSSQGHQPQHF. CDR3 DNA: TGTGCCAGCAGTTCGCAGGGGCATCAGCCCCAGCATTTT.